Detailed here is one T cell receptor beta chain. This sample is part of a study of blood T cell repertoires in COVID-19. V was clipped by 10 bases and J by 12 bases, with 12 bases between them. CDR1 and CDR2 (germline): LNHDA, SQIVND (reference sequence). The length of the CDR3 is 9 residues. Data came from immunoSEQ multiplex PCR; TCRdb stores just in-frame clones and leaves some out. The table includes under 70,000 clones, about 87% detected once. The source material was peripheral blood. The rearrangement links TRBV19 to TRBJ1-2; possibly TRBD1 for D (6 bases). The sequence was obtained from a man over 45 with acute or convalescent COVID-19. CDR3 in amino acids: CATKGGHTF. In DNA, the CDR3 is TGTGCCACCAAGGGGGGGCACACCTTC.